This entry concerns a single T cell receptor beta chain. The count of this clone is one. Its recognized antigen is unknown. No quality values exist for individual bases; no much larger clone is one base distant. Each collaborating institution followed its own protocols to collect whole blood in K2EDTA tubes. Collaborator samples were shipped for TCRbeta analysis as frozen whole blood, isolated PBMCs, or DNA extracted from either sample type. TCRbeta CDR3 regions were amplified from genomic DNA using the immunoSEQ Assay, a bias-controlled multiplex PCR. In the original analysis: Within the assay, amplification of reference gene primers was used to estimate how many nucleated cells each sample contained. To quantify the absolute abundance of each unique TCRbeta CDR3 rearrangement, sequence reads were collapsed and filtered. For each sample, productive Simpson clonality was calculated as the square root of Simpson's diversity index over productive rearrangements. In TCRdb, the immuneACCESS table is reduced to in-frame sequences with V and J assigned. These tables do not hold every clone; where another copy was compared, an unresolved V gene accounts for under half, and the others remain unexplained. The V and J calls and clone size are taken from that table; D and trimming were inferred from the DNA. Here the sample has approximately 250,000 clones; approximately 86% occur a single time. Just under 2% of the sample lies in the top ten.

Relative to germline, V is missing 5 bases and J is missing 5 bases, with 10 bases of the junction outside any gene match. The CDR1 and CDR2 encoded by the germline V gene are SGHTS and YDEGEE. The CDR3 starts with the cysteine, ends with the phenylalanine, and has 14 residues. The only DNA kept is the CDR3, 42 bases in frame from the first base. The data were taken from a study of blood T cell repertoires in COVID-19 (dated by TCRdb to 2018 to 2021). As for the study more broadly: Samples covering the acute and convalescent phases of COVID-19 were provided by collaborators in the United States, Italy and Spain. The prospective study material was composed of cDNA or gDNA derived from T cells, B-cell-depleted T cells, or PBMCs. The samples were drawn from the first 160 participants of the ongoing ImmuneRACE study and from 950 to 1,500 subjects provided by 6 global collaborators. The repertoires were released in a freely available public database meant as a resource for research on the immune response to SARS-CoV-2. The dataset comprised deeply sampled blood TCRbeta repertoires from subjects exposed to, actively infected with, or recovered from COVID-19. Where available, HLA class I and class II types were taken from metadata supplied by the sample provider and were not determined by assay-based typing. Sample metadata almost always included a de-identified subject ID, COVID-19 status, age in years and sex.

Here is what the overall study found, with its caveats: The amount of clinical and demographic metadata varied by source and participant and was provided uncurated.

The receptor was derived from a man aged 25 to 45 with active or convalescent COVID-19. The rearranged segments are TRBV5-8 and TRBJ2-7; TRBD1 aligns with 7 central bases. The specimen was peripheral blood. The bases read TGTGCCAGCAGTAGGAGGACAGGTCAGCACGAGCAGTACTTC. Translated, this is CASSRRTGQHEQYF.